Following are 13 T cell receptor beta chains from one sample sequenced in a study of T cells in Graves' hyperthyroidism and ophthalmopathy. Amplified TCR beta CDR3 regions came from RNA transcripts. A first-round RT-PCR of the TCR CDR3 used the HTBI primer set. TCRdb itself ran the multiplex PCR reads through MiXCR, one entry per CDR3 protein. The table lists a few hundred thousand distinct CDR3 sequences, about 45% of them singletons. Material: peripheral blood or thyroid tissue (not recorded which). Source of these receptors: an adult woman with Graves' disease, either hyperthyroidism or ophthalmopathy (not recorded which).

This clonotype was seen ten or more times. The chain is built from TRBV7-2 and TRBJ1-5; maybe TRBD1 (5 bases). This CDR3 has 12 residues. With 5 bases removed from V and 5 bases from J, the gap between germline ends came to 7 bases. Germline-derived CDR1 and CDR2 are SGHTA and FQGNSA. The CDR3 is CASSVRDQPQHF. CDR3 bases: TGTGCCAGCAGCGTCAGGGATCAGCCCCAGCATTTT.

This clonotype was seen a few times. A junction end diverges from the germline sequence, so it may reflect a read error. The CDR3 here is CAISESGF. CDR3 DNA: TGTGCCATCAGTGAGTCAGGCTTC. The J gene is TRBJ2-5, the V gene TRBV10-3; D is unresolved. This CDR3 spans 8 amino acids. The germline gives CDR1 ENHRY, CDR2 SYGVKD.

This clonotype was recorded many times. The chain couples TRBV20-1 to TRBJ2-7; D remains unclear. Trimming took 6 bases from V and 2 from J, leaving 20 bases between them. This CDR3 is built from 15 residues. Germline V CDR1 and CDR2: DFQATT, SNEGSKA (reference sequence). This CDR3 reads CSALRDRFFPYEQYF. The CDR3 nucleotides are TGCAGTGCCCTCCGAGACCGCTTTTTTCCCTACGAGCAGTACTTC.

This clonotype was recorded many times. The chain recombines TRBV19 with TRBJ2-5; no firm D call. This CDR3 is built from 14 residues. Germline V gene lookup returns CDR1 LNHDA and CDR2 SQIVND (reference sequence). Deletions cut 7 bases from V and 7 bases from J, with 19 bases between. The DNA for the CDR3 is TGTGCCAGTACCCAATCCGGACCTACGGGGACCCAGTACTTC. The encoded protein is CASTQSGPTGTQYF.

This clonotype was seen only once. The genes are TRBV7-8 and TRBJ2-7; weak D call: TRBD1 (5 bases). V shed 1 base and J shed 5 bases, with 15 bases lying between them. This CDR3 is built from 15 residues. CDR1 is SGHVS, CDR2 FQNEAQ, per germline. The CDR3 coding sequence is TGTGCCAGCAGCTTAGGTACAGGTGGTCCCGACGAGCAGTACTTC. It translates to CASSLGTGGPDEQYF.

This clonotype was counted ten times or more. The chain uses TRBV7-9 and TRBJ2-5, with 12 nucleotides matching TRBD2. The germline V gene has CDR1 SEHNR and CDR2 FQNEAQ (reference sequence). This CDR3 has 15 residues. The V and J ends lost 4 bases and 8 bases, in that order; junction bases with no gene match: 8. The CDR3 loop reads CASSSGLAGIGTQYF. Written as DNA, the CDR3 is TGTGCCAGCAGCTCCGGACTAGCGGGGATAGGAACCCAGTACTTC.

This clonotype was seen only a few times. CDR3 sequence (DNA): TGTGCCACCAGCATTGGACTAGCGGGAGGTAACGAGCAGTACTTC. As protein: CATSIGLAGGNEQYF. The chain uses TRBV15 and TRBJ2-7; 14 bases fit TRBD2. This CDR3 region has 15 residues. Germline CDR1 is LNHNV and CDR2 is YYDKDF (reference sequence). V was clipped by 4 bases and J by 5 bases; unmatched bases: 4.

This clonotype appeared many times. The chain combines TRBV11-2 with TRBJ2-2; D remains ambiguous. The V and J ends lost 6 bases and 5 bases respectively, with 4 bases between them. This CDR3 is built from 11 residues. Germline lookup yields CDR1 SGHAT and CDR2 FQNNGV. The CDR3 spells CASRRTGELFF. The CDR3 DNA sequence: TGTGCCAGCAGAAGGACCGGGGAGCTGTTTTTT.

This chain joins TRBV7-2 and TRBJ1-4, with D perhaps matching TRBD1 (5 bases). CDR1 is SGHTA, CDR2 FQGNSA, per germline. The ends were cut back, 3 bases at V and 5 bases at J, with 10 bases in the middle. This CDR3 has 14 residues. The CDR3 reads CASSFRGLNEKLFF. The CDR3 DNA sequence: TGTGCCAGCAGCTTTCGGGGACTAAATGAAAAACTGTTTTTT.

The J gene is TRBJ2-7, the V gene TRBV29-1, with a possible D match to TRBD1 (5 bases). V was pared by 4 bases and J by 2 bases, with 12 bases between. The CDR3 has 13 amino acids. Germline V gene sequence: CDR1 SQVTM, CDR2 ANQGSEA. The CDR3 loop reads CSVGGRVTYEQYF. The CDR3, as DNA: TGCAGCGTTGGGGGCAGGGTGACCTACGAGCAGTACTTC.

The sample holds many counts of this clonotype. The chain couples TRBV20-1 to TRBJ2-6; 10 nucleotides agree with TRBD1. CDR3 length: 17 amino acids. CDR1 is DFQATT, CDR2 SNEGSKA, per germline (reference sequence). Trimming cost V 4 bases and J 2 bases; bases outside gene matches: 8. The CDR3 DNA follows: TGCAGTGCTACGACAGGGGGCGCAGAGCCTGGGGCCAACGTCCTGACTTTC. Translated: CSATTGGAEPGANVLTF.

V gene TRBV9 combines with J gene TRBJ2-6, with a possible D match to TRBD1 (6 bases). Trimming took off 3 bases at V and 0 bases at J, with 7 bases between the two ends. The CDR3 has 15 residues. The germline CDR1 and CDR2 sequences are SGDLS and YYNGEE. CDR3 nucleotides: TGTGCCAGCAGCGGACAGGTCTCTGGGGCCAACGTCCTGACTTTC. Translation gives CASSGQVSGANVLTF. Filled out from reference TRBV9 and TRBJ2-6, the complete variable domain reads DSGVTQTPKHLITATGQRVTLRCSPRSGDLSVYWYQQSLDQGLQFLIQYYNGEERAKGNILERFSAQQFPDLHSELNLSSLELGDSALYFCASSGQVSGANVLTFGAGSRLTVL.

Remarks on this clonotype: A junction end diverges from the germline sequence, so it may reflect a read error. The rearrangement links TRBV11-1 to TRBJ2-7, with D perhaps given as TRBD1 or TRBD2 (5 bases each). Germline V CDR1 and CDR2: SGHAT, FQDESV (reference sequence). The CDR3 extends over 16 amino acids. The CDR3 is CASSFSLTGGVYEQYF. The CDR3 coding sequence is TGCGCCAGCAGCTTTTCCCTCACAGGAGGAGTATACGAGCAGTACTTC. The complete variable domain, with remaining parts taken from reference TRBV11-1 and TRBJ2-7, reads EAEVAQSPRYKITEKSQAVAFWCDPISGHATLYWYRQILGQGPELLVQFQDESVVDDSQLPKDRFSAERLKGVDSTLKIQPAELGDSAMYLCASSFSLTGGVYEQYFGPGTRLTVT.